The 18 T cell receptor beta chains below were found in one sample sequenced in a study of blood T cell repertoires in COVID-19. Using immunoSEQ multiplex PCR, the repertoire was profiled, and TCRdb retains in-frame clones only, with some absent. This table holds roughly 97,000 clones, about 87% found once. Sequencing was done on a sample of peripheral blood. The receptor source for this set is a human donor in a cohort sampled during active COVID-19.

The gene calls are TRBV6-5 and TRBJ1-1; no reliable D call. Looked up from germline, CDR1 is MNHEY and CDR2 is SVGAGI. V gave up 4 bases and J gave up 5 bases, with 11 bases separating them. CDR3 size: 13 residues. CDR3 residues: CASSWSMDTEAFF. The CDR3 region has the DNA TGTGCCAGCAGTTGGAGCATGGATACTGAAGCTTTCTTT.

CDR3 loop: CASSLRGAGDEQYF. In DNA form, the CDR3 reads TGCGCCAGCAGCTTGCGGGGGGCTGGCGACGAGCAGTACTTC. The gene calls are TRBV5-1 and TRBJ2-7; the D gene is possibly TRBD2 (7 bases). Germline CDR1 and CDR2: SGHRS and YFSETQ. The CDR3 has 14 residues. V shed 1 base and J shed 5 bases, with 13 bases lying between them.

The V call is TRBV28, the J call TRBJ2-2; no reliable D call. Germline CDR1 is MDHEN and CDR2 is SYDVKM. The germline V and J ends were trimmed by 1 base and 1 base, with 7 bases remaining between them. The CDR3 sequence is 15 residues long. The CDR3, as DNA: TGTGCCAGCAGTTTATATAGAGAGAACACCGGGGAGCTGTTTTTT. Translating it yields CASSLYRENTGELFF.

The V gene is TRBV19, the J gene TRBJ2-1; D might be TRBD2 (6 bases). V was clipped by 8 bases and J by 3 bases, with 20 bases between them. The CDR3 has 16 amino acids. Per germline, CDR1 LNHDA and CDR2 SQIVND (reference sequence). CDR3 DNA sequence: TGTGCCAGTCCGGGTCCGGGGAGGAAGGTCTACAATGAGCAGTTCTTC. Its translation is CASPGPGRKVYNEQFF.

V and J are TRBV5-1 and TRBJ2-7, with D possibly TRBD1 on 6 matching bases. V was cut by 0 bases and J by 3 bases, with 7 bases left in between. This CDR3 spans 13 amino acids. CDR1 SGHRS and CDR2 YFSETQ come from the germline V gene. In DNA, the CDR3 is TGCGCCAGCAGCTTGGGGGGGCACTACGAGCAGTACTTC. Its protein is CASSLGGHYEQYF.

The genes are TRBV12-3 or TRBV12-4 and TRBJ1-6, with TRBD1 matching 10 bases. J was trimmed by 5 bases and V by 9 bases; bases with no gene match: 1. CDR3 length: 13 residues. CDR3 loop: CASGTGDNSPLHF. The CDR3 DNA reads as TGTGCCAGTGGGACAGGGGATAATTCACCCCTCCACTTT.

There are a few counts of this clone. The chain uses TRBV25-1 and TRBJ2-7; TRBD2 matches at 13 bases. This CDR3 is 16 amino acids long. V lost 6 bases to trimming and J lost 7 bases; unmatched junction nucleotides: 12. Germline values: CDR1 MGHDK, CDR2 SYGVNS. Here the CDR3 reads CASSPLLAGGPWEQYF. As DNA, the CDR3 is TGTGCCAGCAGCCCCTTACTAGCGGGAGGGCCCTGGGAGCAGTACTTC.

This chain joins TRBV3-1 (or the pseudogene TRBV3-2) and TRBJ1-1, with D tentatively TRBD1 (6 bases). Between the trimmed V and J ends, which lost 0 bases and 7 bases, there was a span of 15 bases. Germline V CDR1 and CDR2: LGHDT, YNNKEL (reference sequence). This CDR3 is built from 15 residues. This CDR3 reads CASSQDFTGRVEAFF. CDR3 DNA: TGTGCCAGCAGCCAAGACTTTACAGGGAGAGTTGAAGCTTTCTTT.

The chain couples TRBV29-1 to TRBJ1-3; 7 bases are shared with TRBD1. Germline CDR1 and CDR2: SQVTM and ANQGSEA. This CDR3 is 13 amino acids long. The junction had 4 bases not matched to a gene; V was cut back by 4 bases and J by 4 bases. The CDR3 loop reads CSVGTGPGNTIYF. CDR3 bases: TGCAGCGTTGGGACAGGTCCCGGAAACACCATATATTTT.

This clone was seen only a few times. Here the CDR3 DNA reads TGCGCCAGCAGTTTACTAGGGGGCTCTAATGAAAAACTGTTTTTT. It translates to CASSLLGGSNEKLFF. The rearrangement uses TRBV5-1 and TRBJ1-4, with TRBD1 matching over 7 bases. J lost 3 bases, V lost 5 bases, and 7 bases had no gene match. The CDR3 length is 15 residues. Germline V CDR1 and CDR2: SGHRS, YFSETQ.

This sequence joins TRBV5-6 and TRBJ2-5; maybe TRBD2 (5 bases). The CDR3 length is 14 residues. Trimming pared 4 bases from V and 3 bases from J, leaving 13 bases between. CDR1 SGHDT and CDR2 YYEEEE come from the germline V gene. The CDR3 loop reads CASSQPTKKETQYF. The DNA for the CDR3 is TGTGCCAGCAGCCAACCGACTAAGAAAGAGACCCAGTACTTC.

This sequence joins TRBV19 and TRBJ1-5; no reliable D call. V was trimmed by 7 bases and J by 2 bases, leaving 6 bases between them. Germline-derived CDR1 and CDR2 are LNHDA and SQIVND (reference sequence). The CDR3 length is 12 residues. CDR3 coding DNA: TGTGCCAGTAACGAGGGCAATCAGCCCCAGCATTTT. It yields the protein CASNEGNQPQHF.

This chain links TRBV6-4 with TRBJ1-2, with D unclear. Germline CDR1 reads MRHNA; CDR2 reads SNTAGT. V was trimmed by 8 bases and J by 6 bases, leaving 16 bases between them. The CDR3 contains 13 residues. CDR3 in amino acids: CASRASGIDGYTF. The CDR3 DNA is TGTGCCAGCCGCGCGTCGGGGATAGATGGCTACACCTTC.

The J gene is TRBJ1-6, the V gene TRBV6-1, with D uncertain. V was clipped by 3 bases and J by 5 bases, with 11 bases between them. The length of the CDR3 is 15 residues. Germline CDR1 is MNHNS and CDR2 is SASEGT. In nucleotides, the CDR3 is TGTGCCAGCAGTGAGGGCTCGCCTAATAATTCACCCCTCCACTTT. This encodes CASSEGSPNNSPLHF.

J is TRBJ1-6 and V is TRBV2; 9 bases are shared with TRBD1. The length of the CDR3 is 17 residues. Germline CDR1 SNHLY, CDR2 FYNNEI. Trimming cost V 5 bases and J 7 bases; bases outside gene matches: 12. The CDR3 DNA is TGTGCCAGCAGTCCATCCTCCACAGGGGGCAGGAATTCACCCCTCCACTTT. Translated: CASSPSSTGGRNSPLHF.

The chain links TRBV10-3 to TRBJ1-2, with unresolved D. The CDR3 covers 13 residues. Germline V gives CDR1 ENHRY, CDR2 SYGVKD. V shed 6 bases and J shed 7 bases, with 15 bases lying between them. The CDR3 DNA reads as TGTGCCATCAGGGCTGTTACAGATAGTGGCTACACCTTC. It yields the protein CAIRAVTDSGYTF.

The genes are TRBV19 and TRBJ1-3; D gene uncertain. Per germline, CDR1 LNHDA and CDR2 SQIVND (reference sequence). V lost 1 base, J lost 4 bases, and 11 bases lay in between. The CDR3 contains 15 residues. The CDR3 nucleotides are TGTGCCAGTAGTATAGCGGCCGGGAACGGAAACACCATATATTTT. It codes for CASSIAAGNGNTIYF.

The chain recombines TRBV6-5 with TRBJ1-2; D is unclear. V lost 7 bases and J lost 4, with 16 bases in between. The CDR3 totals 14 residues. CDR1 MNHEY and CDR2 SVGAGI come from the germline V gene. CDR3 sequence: CASIFNRGFYGYTF. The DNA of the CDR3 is TGTGCCAGCATTTTCAACCGCGGCTTCTATGGCTACACCTTC.